This T cell receptor (beta chain) was sequenced in a study of blood T cell repertoires in COVID-19. Across the whole study: The samples span acute and convalescent COVID-19 from the United States, Italy and Spain.

Germline lookup yields CDR1 SGHRS and CDR2 YFSETQ. With 3 bases clipped from V and 4 bases from J, the junction kept 10 bases outside the gene matches. The length of the CDR3 is 16 residues. Original processing methods: Cell counts per sample came from amplifying reference gene primers. Here immunoSEQ multiplex PCR was the method, and the copy in TCRdb shows in-frame clones only, minus some. For V, J and clone size, that table is used; D and trimming come from the DNA. The table lists 40,000 to 55,000 clones, approximately 81% of them singletons. What was sequenced was peripheral blood. This clonotype was obtained from a woman in her 70s with acute or convalescent COVID-19. V usage is TRBV5-1 and J usage is TRBJ2-3, with TRBD2 matching over 8 bases. The CDR3 protein is CASSSRWREEADTQYF. In nucleotides, the CDR3 is TGCGCCAGCAGCTCGAGGTGGCGGGAGGAGGCAGATACGCAGTATTTT.